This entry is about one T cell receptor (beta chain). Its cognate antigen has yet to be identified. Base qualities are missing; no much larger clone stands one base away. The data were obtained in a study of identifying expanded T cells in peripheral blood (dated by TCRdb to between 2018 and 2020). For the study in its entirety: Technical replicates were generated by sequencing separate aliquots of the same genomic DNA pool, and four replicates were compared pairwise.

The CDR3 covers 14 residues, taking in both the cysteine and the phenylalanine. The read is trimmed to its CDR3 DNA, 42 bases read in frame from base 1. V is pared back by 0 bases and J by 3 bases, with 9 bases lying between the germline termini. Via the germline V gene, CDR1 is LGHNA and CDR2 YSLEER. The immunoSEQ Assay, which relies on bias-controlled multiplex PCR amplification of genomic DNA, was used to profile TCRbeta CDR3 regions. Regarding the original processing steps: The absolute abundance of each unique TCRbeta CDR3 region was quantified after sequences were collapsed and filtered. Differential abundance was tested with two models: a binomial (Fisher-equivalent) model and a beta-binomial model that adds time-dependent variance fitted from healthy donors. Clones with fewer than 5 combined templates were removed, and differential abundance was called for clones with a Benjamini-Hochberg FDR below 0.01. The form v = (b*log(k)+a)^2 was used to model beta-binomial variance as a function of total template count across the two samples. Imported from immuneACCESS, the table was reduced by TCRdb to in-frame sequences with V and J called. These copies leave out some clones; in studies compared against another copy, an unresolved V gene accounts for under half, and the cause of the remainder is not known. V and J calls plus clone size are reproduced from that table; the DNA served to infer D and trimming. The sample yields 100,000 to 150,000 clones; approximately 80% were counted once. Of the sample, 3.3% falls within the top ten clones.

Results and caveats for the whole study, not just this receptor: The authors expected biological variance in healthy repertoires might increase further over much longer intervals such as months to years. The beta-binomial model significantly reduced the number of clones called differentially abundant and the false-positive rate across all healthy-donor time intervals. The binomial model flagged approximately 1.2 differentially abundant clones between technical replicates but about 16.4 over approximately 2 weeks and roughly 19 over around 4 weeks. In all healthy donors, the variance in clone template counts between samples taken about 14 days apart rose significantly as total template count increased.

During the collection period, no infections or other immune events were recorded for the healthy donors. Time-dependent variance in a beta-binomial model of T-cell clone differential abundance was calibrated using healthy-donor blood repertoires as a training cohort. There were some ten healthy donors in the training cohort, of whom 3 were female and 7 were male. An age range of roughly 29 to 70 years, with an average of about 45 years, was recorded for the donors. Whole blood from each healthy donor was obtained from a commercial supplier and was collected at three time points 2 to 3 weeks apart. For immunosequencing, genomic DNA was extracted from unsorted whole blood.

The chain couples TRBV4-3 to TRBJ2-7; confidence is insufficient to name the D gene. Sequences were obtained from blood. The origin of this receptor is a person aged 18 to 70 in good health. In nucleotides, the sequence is TGCGCCAGCAGCCAAGATCCGAGTAGCTACGAGCAGTACTTC. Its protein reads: CASSQDPSSYEQYF.